This TCR beta chain comes out of a study of T cell responses to AZD1222 COVID-19 vaccine. On this clone itself: Its antigen remains unknown.

Only in-frame clones appear in the TCRdb table, and some are missing; sequencing was by immunoSEQ multiplex PCR. This table has 84,000 or so clones, about nine tenths appearing once. CDR3 length equals 15 residues. Trimming left V 5 bases short and J 0 bases short, with 11 bases between. The germline V gene encodes CDR1 MNHEY and CDR2 SVGAGI. Study conclusions and caveats: Donors were chiefly white British, with a greater number of females, and clonal diversity was perhaps underestimated.

This clonotype originated in an adult who received the AZD1222 COVID-19 vaccine. This specimen consisted of peripheral blood, obtained 28 days after the second AZD1222 dose. V and J are TRBV6-5 and TRBJ1-3; no definite D call. CDR3 DNA: TGTGCCAGCAGTCGGAACTCAATCTCTGGAAACACCATATATTTT. Translating it yields CASSRNSISGNTIYF.